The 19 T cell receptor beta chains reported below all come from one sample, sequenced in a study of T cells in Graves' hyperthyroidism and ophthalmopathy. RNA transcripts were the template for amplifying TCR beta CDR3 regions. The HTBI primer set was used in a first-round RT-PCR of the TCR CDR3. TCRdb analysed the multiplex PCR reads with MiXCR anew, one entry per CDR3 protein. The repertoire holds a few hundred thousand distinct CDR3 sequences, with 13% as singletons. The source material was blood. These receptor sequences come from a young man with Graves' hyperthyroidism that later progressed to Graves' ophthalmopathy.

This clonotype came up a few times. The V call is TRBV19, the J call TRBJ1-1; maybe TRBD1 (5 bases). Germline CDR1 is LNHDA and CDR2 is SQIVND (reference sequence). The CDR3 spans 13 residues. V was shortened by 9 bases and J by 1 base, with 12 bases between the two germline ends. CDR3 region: CASGHIWNTEAFF. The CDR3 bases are TGTGCCAGCGGACACATATGGAACACTGAAGCTTTCTTT. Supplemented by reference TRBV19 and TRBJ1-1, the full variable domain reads DGGITQSPKYLFRKEGQNVTLSCEQNLNHDAMYWYRQDPGQGLRLIYYSQIVNDFQKGDIAEGYSVSREKKESFPLTVTSAQKNPTAFYLCASGHIWNTEAFFGQGTRLTVV.

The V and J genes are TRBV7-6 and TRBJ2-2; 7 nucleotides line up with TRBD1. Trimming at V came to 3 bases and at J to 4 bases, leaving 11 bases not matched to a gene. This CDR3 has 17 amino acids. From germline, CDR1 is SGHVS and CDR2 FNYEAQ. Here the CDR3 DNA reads TGTGCCAGCAGCTTCTCACGAGGGGCAGGGGGCACCGGGGAGCTGTTTTTT. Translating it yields CASSFSRGAGGTGELFF.

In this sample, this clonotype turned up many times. The CDR3 region has the DNA TGCGCCAACCTAGGCGGCGGGGGGGACGAATATCTCTCCTACAATGAGCAGTTCTTC. As protein: CANLGGGGDEYLSYNEQFF. The chain has TRBV10-1 and TRBJ2-1; 9 nucleotides align to TRBD2. The V and J ends lost 10 bases and 0 bases, in that order; junction bases with no gene match: 19. CDR3 length equals 19 residues. Germline assignment: CDR1 WNHNN and CDR2 SYGVQD (reference sequence).

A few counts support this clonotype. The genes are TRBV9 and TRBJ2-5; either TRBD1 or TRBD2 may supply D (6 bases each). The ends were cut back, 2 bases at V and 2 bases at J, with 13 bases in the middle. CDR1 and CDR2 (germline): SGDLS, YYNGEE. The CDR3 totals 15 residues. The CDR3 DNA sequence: TGTGCCAGCAGCGTTGGAGGGGGACATCAAGAGACCCAGTACTTC. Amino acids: CASSVGGGHQETQYF. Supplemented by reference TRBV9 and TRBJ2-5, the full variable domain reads DSGVTQTPKHLITATGQRVTLRCSPRSGDLSVYWYQQSLDQGLQFLIQYYNGEERAKGNILERFSAQQFPDLHSELNLSSLELGDSALYFCASSVGGGHQETQYFGPGTRLLVL.

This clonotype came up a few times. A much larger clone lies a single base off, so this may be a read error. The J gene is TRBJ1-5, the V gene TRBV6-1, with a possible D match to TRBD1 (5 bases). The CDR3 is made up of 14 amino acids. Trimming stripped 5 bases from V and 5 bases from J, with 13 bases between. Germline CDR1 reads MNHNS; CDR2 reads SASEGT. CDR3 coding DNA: TGTGCCAGCAGTCCGACAGAGTTCGATCAGCCCCAGCATTTT. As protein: CASSPTEFDQPQHF.

The CDR3 sequence is CASSLRLLRYNEQFF. CDR3 nucleotides: TGTGCCAGTAGTCTTAGACTGTTGCGATACAATGAGCAGTTCTTC. The chain joins TRBV19 to TRBJ2-1; D is unresolved. Trimming removed 5 bases from V and 4 bases from J, with 15 bases in between. CDR3 length: 15 residues. Germline V gene lookup returns CDR1 LNHDA and CDR2 SQIVND (reference sequence).

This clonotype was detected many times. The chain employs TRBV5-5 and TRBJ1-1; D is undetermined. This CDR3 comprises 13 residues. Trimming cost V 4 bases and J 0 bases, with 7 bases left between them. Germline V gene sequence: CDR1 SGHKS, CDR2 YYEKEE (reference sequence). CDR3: CASSTGVNTEAFF. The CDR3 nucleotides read TGTGCCAGCAGCACCGGAGTGAACACTGAAGCTTTCTTT.

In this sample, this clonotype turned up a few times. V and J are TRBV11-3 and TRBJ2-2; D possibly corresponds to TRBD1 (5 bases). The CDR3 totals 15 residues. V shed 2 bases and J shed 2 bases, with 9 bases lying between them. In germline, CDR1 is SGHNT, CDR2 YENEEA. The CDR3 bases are TGTGCCAGCAGCTTAAGGGGCTTCAACACCGGGGAGCTGTTTTTT. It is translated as CASSLRGFNTGELFF.

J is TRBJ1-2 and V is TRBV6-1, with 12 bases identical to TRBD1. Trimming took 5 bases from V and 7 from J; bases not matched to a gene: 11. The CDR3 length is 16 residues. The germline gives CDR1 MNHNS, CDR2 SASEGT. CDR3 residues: CASSWGTGGGLGGYTF. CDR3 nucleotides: TGTGCCAGCAGTTGGGGGACAGGGGGCGGTCTCGGTGGCTACACCTTC.

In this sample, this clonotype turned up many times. The CDR3 sequence is CASSLAYNEQFF. As DNA, the CDR3 is TGTGCCAGCAGTCTCGCCTACAATGAGCAGTTCTTC. This chain uses TRBV7-3 with TRBJ2-1, with D uncertain. Trimming pared 6 bases from V and 2 bases from J, leaving 5 bases between. This CDR3 is built from 12 residues. Per the germline V gene, CDR1 is SGHTA and CDR2 is FQGTGA.

The CDR3 bases are TGTGCCAGCAGCCAAGTTAAGCGGGCTAGCGAGGGAGAGCTGTTTTTT. Translating gives CASSQVKRASEGELFF. This chain connects TRBV4-2 to TRBJ2-2; possible D gene TRBD2, 6 bases. V was shortened by 1 base and J by 11 bases, with 20 bases between the two germline ends. The CDR3 has 16 residues. Per the germline V gene, CDR1 is LGHNA and CDR2 is YNFKEQ.

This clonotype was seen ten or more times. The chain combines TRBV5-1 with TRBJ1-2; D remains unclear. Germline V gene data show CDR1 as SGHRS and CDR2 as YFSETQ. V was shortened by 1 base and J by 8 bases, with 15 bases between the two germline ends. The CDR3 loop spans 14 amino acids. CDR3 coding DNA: TGCGCCAGCAGCTTGAGACCGTGGACCGGCGGCTACACCTTC. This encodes CASSLRPWTGGYTF.

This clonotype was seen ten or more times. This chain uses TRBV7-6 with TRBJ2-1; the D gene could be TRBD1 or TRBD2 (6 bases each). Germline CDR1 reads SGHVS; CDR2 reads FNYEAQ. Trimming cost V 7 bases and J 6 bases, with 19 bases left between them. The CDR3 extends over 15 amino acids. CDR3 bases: TGTGCCAGCACCCTTAGAGGGGGGCTGAGCAATGAGCAGTTCTTC. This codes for CASTLRGGLSNEQFF.

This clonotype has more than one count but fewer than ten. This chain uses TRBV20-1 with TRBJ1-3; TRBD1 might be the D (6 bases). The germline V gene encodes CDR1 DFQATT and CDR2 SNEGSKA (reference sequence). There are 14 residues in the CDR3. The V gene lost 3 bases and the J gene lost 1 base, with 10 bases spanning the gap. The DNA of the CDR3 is TGCAGTGCTAGGGACAGTAGGTCTGGAAACACCATATATTTT. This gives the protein CSARDSRSGNTIYF.

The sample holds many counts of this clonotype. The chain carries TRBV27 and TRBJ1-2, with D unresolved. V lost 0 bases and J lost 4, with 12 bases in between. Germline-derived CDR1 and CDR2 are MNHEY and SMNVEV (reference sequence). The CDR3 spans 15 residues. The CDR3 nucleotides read TGTGCCAGCAGTTTATCGATTGACACCCGCTATGGCTACACCTTC. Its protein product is CASSLSIDTRYGYTF.

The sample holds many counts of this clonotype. Written as DNA, the CDR3 is TGTGCCAGCAGGCCTCGGACTAGCGGGGGAGAGACCCAGTACTTC. This translates into CASRPRTSGGETQYF. V is TRBV6-1 and J is TRBJ2-5, with TRBD2 matching 13 bases. This CDR3 has 15 amino acids. In germline, CDR1 is MNHNS, CDR2 SASEGT. After removal of 6 bases from V and 4 bases from J, the junction contained 5 bases not matched to a gene.

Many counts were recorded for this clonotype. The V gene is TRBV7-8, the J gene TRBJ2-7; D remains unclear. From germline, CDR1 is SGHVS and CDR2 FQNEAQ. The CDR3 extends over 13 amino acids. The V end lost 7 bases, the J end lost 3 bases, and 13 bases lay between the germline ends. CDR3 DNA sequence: TGTGCCAGCACCCCCATCACAAACTACGAGCAGTACTTC. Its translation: CASTPITNYEQYF.

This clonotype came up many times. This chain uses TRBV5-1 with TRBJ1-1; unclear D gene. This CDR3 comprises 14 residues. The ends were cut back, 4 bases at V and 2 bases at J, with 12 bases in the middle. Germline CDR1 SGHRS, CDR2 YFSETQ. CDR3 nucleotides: TGCGCCAGCAGCACGGTCGGGCTCAACACTGAAGCTTTCTTT. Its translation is CASSTVGLNTEAFF.

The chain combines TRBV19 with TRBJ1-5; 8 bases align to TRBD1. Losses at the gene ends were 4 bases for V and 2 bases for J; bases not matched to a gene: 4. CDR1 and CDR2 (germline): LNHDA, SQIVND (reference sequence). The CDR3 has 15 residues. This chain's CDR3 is CASSTQGGGNQPQHF. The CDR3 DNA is TGTGCCAGTAGTACACAGGGGGGAGGCAATCAGCCCCAGCATTTT.